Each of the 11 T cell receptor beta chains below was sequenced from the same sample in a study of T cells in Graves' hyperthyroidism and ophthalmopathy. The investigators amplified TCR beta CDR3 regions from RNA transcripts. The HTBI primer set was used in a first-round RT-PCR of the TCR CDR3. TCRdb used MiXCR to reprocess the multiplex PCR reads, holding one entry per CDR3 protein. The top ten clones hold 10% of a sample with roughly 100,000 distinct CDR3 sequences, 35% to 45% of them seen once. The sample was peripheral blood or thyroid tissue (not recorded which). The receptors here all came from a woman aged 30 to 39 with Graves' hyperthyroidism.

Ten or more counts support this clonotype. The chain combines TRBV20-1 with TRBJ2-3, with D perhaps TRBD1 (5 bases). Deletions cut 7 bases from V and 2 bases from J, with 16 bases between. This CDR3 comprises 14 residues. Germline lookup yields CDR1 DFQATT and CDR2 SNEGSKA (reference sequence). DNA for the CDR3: TGCAGTGTAGGTAACCGTGGGGCCACAGATACGCAGTATTTT. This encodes CSVGNRGATDTQYF.

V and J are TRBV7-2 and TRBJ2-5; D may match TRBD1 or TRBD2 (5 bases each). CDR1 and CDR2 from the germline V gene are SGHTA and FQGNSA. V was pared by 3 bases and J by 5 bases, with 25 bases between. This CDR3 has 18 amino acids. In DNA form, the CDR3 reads TGTGCCAGCAGCTTGTTGTATACGCCCACCGGGGCAGGGGAGACCCAGTACTTC. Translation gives CASSLLYTPTGAGETQYF.

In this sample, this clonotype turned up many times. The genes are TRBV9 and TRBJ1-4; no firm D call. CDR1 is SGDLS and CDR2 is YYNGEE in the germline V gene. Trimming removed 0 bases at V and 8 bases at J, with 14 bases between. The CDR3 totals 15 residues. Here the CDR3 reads CASSVAGGIGEKLFF. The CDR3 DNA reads TGTGCCAGCAGCGTAGCGGGCGGAATAGGGGAAAAACTGTTTTTT.

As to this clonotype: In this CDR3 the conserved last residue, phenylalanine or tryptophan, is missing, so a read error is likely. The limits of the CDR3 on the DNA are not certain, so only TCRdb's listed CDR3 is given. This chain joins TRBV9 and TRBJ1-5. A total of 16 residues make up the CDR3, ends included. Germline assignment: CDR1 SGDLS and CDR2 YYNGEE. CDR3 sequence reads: CASNGRHPIAISPSMV.

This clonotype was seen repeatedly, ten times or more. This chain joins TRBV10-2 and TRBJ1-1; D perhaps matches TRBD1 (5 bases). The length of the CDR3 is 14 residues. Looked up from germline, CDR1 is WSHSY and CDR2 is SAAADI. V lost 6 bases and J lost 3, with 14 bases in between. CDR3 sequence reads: CASRGVVQDTEAFF. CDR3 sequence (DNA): TGCGCCAGCAGGGGGGTCGTCCAGGACACTGAAGCTTTCTTT.

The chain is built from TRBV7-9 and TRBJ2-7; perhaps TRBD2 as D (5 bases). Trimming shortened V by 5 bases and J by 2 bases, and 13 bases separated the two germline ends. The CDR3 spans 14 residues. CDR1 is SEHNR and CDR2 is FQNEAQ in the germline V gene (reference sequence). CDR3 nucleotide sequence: TGTGCCAGCAGCACGCTTCCCGGGGCCTACGAGCAGTACTTC. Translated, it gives CASSTLPGAYEQYF.

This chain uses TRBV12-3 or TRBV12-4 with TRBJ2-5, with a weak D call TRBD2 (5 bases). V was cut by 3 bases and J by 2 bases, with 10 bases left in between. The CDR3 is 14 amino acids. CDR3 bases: TGTGCCAGCAGTTTGGCGGGTCGTCAAGAGACCCAGTACTTC. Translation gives CASSLAGRQETQYF.

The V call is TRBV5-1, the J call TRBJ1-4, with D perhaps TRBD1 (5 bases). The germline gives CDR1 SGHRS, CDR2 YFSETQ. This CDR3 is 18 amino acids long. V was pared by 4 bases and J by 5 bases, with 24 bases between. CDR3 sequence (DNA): TGCGCCAGCAGCCACGCAGGGTCGACCACTGAAGCAAATGAAAAACTGTTTTTT. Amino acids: CASSHAGSTTEANEKLFF.

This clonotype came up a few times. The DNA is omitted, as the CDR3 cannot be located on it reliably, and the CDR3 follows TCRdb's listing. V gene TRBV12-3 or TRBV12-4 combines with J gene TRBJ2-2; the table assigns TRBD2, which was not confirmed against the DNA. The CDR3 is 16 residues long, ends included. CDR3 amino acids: CASSPGTSQNTGSCFF.

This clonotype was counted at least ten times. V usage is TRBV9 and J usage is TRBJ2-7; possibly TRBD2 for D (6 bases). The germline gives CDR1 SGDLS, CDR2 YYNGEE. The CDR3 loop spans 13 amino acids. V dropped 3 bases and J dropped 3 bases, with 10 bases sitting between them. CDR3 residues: CASSGAGNYEQYF. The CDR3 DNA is TGTGCCAGCAGCGGAGCGGGTAACTACGAGCAGTACTTC.

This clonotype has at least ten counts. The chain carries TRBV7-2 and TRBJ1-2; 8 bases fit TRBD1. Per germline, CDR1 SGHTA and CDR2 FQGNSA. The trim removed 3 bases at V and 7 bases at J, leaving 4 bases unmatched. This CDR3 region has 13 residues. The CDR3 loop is CASSLRQGTGYTF. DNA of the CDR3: TGTGCCAGCAGCTTGAGACAGGGGACTGGCTACACCTTC.